Here is one TCR beta chain with its context. What it binds is not known. The data were taken from a study of cytomegalovirus exposure and HLA in healthy donors. PCR used 60 Vbeta primers and 13 Jbeta primers. Repertoires were generated with immunoSEQ multiplex PCR, while TCRdb's copy carries only in-frame clones and drops some. The top ten hold roughly 3.2% of the sample, which has some 150,000 clones, around 82% seen once. General study results and limits: HLA-A and HLA-B allele assignments for most subjects were reportedly predicted accurately using TCR beta sequences. Prior analysis indicated that the majority of TCR beta V segments exhibited productivity approximately 87% or approximately 30% of the time.

The germline V and J ends were trimmed by 1 base and 4 bases, with 8 bases remaining between them. Germline V lookup: CDR1 SEHNR, CDR2 FQNEAQ (reference sequence). The CDR3 sequence is 14 residues long. The TCR sequence derives from a man between 18 and 29 years old in good health and CMV-seropositive. The rearrangement uses TRBV7-9 and TRBJ1-5, with D hard to call. Sequenced: PBMCs. The DNA of the CDR3 is TGTGCCAGCAGCTTAGGGCAGTTAAATCAGCCCCAGCATTTT. Its translation: CASSLGQLNQPQHF.